The 27 T cell receptor beta chains given below trace back to one sample, sequenced in a study of pediatric ulcerative colitis. The repertoire was sequenced with immunoSEQ multiplex PCR; TCRdb's copy has only in-frame clones and lacks some. The repertoire holds over 45,000 clones, with about 79% as singletons. The rectum was sampled with one to two pinch biopsies at colonoscopy. Sequencing input: gut tissue. The receptor source for this set is a girl aged 10 to 17 with moderate ulcerative colitis.

In its sample, this clone was seen a few times. The chain is built from TRBV5-1 and TRBJ2-7, with D perhaps matching TRBD1 or TRBD2 (5 bases each). Germline CDR1 is SGHRS and CDR2 is YFSETQ. The CDR3 runs to 13 residues. V was shortened by 1 base and J by 8 bases, with 13 bases between the two germline ends. The CDR3 coding sequence is TGCGCCAGCAGCTTGTCCGGTGAGGGGAAGCAGTACTTC. It is translated as CASSLSGEGKQYF.

The chain couples TRBV29-1 to TRBJ1-5; D possibly corresponds to TRBD1 (6 bases). The V gene lost 6 bases and the J gene lost 0 bases, with 9 bases spanning the gap. CDR3 length: 13 residues. Germline-derived CDR1 and CDR2 are SQVTM and ANQGSEA. In DNA form, the CDR3 reads TGCAGCGTGGCAGGGGATAGCAATCAGCCCCAGCATTTT. This encodes CSVAGDSNQPQHF. Full variable domain (missing parts from reference TRBV29-1 and TRBJ1-5): SAVISQKPSRDICQRGTSLTIQCQVDSQVTMMFWYRQQPGQSLTLIATANQGSEATYESGFVIDKFPISRPNLTFSTLTVSNMSPEDSSIYLCSVAGDSNQPQHFGDGTRLSIL.

The V and J genes are TRBV2 and TRBJ1-6; a possible D gene is TRBD1 (5 bases). The CDR3 has 14 residues. V dropped 7 bases and J dropped 13 bases, with 20 bases sitting between them. Germline values: CDR1 SNHLY, CDR2 FYNNEI. The DNA for the CDR3 is TGTGCCAGCACCTTAGGGACGGCCCTTTCGCCCCTCCACTTT. Translation: CASTLGTALSPLHF.

This clone was seen once. As DNA, the CDR3 is TGTGCCTGGAGTAGAAGGAGGCGTAGGTATGGCTACACCTTC. It translates to CAWSRRRRRYGYTF. J is TRBJ1-2 and V is TRBV30; D unclear. Germline loops: CDR1 GTSNPN, CDR2 SVGIG (reference sequence). The CDR3 runs to 14 residues. Trimming took off 2 bases at V and 5 bases at J, with 15 bases between the two ends.

This chain connects TRBV28 to TRBJ2-5; no clear D gene. The CDR3 has 13 residues. Per the germline V gene, CDR1 is MDHEN and CDR2 is SYDVKM. Between the trimmed V and J ends, which lost 3 bases and 0 bases, there was a span of 5 bases. This chain's CDR3 is CASSFEYQETQYF. The CDR3 DNA is TGTGCCAGCAGTTTTGAGTACCAAGAGACCCAGTACTTC.

V usage is TRBV29-1 and J usage is TRBJ2-7; 8 bases line up with TRBD1. This CDR3 region has 14 residues. The germline gives CDR1 SQVTM, CDR2 ANQGSEA. The J segment lost 0 bases and the V segment lost 0 bases, leaving 1 base of the junction unmatched. This CDR3 is CSVEDRGLSYEQYF. In DNA, the CDR3 is TGCAGCGTTGAAGACAGGGGGCTCTCCTACGAGCAGTACTTC.

In this sample, this clone turned up a few times. The genes are TRBV30 and TRBJ1-1; D unresolved. The CDR3 is made up of 14 amino acids. The V gene's germline CDR1 is GTSNPN and CDR2 SVGIG (reference sequence). Trimming removed 0 bases at V and 4 bases at J, with 12 bases between. For the CDR3, the DNA is TGTGCCTGGAGTGTAAGATGGGGTCGCACTGAAGCTTTCTTT. Residues: CAWSVRWGRTEAFF.

The J gene is TRBJ2-5, the V gene TRBV18; TRBD1 is a possible D gene (5 bases). This CDR3 is built from 13 residues. Per germline, CDR1 KGHSH and CDR2 LQKENI. V was clipped by 6 bases and J by 3 bases, with 11 bases between them. The CDR3 spells CASSTGIKETQYF. For the CDR3, the DNA is TGTGCCAGCTCCACAGGAATTAAAGAGACCCAGTACTTC.

The chain is built from TRBV30 and TRBJ2-4; TRBD2 matches 8 bases. V lost 6 bases, J lost 3 bases, and 7 bases stayed unmatched. This CDR3 comprises 14 residues. The germline CDR1 and CDR2 sequences are GTSNPN and SVGIG (reference sequence). The CDR3 DNA reads as TGTGCCTGTATACCGGGGGGGATCAAAAACATTCAGTACTTC. This gives the protein CACIPGGIKNIQYF.

The chain couples TRBV29-1 to TRBJ1-1, with D maybe TRBD1 (5 bases). V shed 6 bases and J shed 0 bases, with 14 bases lying between them. CDR3 size: 14 residues. Per germline, CDR1 SQVTM and CDR2 ANQGSEA. The CDR3 nucleotides are TGCAGCGTGTCCCAGGGTTTACTGAACACTGAAGCTTTCTTT. Residues: CSVSQGLLNTEAFF.

The J gene is TRBJ1-2, the V gene TRBV7-8; possible D gene TRBD1, 6 bases. From germline, CDR1 is SGHVS and CDR2 FQNEAQ. The CDR3 is 13 amino acids. V was shortened by 5 bases and J by 6 bases, with 13 bases between the two germline ends. The CDR3 DNA is TGTGCCAGCAGCGGCCCTCACAGGGATGGCTACACCTTC. Protein product: CASSGPHRDGYTF.

The V gene is TRBV4-2, the J gene TRBJ2-1; 10 positions agree with TRBD2. J was trimmed by 4 bases and V by 4 bases; bases with no gene match: 7. CDR1 and CDR2 from the germline V gene are LGHNA and YNFKEQ. The CDR3 loop spans 16 amino acids. Here the CDR3 reads CASSPRLAGEYNEQFF. The CDR3 nucleotides are TGTGCCAGCAGCCCTAGACTAGCGGGCGAGTACAATGAGCAGTTCTTC.

This chain connects TRBV9 to TRBJ2-7; TRBD2 might be the D (7 bases). V lost 3 bases, J lost 2 bases, and 12 bases lay in between. The germline gives CDR1 SGDLS, CDR2 YYNGEE. This CDR3 comprises 14 residues. The CDR3 nucleotides are TGTGCCAGCAGCGAGGGGGGGGGCCCCTACGAGCAGTACTTC. Translation gives CASSEGGGPYEQYF.

This clone showed up just once. The CDR3 DNA sequence: TGCAGTGCTAGAGGGCTTTACGAGCAGTACTTC. Translated: CSARGLYEQYF. The V and J genes are TRBV20-1 and TRBJ2-7; D ambiguous. CDR1 and CDR2 from the germline V gene are DFQATT and SNEGSKA (reference sequence). The ends were cut back, 1 base at V and 4 bases at J, with 5 bases in the middle. The CDR3 has 11 amino acids.

J is TRBJ2-3 and V is TRBV19; TRBD2 agrees at 7 bases. There are 15 residues in the CDR3. With 5 bases clipped from V and 0 bases from J, the junction kept 5 bases outside the gene matches. Germline CDR1 LNHDA, CDR2 SQIVND (reference sequence). The CDR3 here is CASSGSGDSTDTQYF. CDR3 bases: TGTGCCAGTAGTGGGAGCGGGGATAGCACAGATACGCAGTATTTT. The variable domain in full, with the rest retrieved from reference TRBV19 and TRBJ2-3, is DGGITQSPKYLFRKEGQNVTLSCEQNLNHDAMYWYRQDPGQGLRLIYYSQIVNDFQKGDIAEGYSVSREKKESFPLTVTSAQKNPTAFYLCASSGSGDSTDTQYFGPGTRLTVL.

This chain connects TRBV11-3 to TRBJ2-2; 10 bases align to TRBD2. V lost 1 base, J lost 0 bases, and 2 bases stayed unmatched. Germline CDR1 reads SGHNT; CDR2 reads YENEEA. The CDR3 is made up of 17 amino acids. The CDR3 protein is CASSLASGGPNTGELFF. The CDR3 DNA reads as TGTGCCAGCAGCTTAGCTAGCGGGGGCCCGAACACCGGGGAGCTGTTTTTT.

CDR3 in DNA: TGTGCCAGCAGCGTCCCCGGGACAGGGGGCACTGAAGCTTTCTTT. Translation gives CASSVPGTGGTEAFF. The chain combines TRBV7-9 with TRBJ1-1; TRBD1 matches 11 bases. From germline, CDR1 is SEHNR and CDR2 FQNEAQ (reference sequence). The CDR3 has 15 residues. V shed 5 bases, J shed 4 bases, and the junction held 6 bases outside the gene matches.

The chain combines TRBV11-1 with TRBJ2-3; D gene uncertain. The germline V gene has CDR1 SGHAT and CDR2 FQDESV (reference sequence). The CDR3 runs to 13 residues. Trimming left V 3 bases short and J 6 bases short, with 10 bases between. CDR3 region: CASSFPPSDTQYF. CDR3 coding DNA: TGTGCCAGCAGCTTCCCCCCCTCCGATACGCAGTATTTT.

The rearrangement joins TRBV7-6 to TRBJ2-5, with D possibly being TRBD2 (6 bases). CDR1 and CDR2 from the germline V gene are SGHVS and FNYEAQ. Trimming stripped 3 bases from V and 2 bases from J, with 22 bases between. This CDR3 has 18 amino acids. The CDR3 DNA reads TGTGCCAGCAGCTTTCTTATGTCGATCTGGGGGGAACAAGAGACCCAGTACTTC. It codes for CASSFLMSIWGEQETQYF.

A few counts support this clone. The CDR3 DNA reads TGTGCCAGCAGCCACTTTGACAGGGCGAACACTGAAGCTTTCTTT. Its protein is CASSHFDRANTEAFF. The rearrangement joins TRBV4-2 to TRBJ1-1; 7 bases are a match to TRBD1. V lost 3 bases to trimming and J lost 1 base; unmatched junction nucleotides: 5. This CDR3 is 15 amino acids long. Germline V lookup: CDR1 LGHNA, CDR2 YNFKEQ.

There are a few counts of this clone. The rearrangement uses TRBV7-9 and TRBJ1-2; a possible D gene is TRBD1 (6 bases). There are 14 residues in the CDR3. CDR1 and CDR2 (germline): SEHNR, FQNEAQ (reference sequence). Trimming removed 4 bases from V and 4 bases from J, with 13 bases in between. CDR3: CASSSTTGGYGYTF. The CDR3 bases are TGTGCCAGCAGCTCGACGACAGGAGGCTATGGCTACACCTTC. Full variable domain (outside the CDR3, taken from reference TRBV7-9 and TRBJ1-2): DTGVSQNPRHKITKRGQNVTFRCDPISEHNRLYWYRQTLGQGPEFLTYFQNEAQLEKSRLLSDRFSAERPKGSFSTLEIQRTEQGDSAMYLCASSSTTGGYGYTFGSGTRLTVV.

V usage is TRBV5-4 and J usage is TRBJ2-1, with a possible D match to TRBD2 (6 bases). Germline CDR1 and CDR2: SGHNT and YYREEE (reference sequence). V lost 4 bases and J lost 0, with 14 bases in between. This CDR3 region has 16 residues. CDR3 DNA sequence: TGTGCCAGCAGCCGGTACGGGGGAAACTCCTACAATGAGCAGTTCTTC. Its protein product is CASSRYGGNSYNEQFF.

The chain has TRBV5-1 and TRBJ2-5; 10 bases are a match to TRBD1. The ends lost 4 bases at V and 5 bases at J; junction bases unmatched: 2. The CDR3 consists of 13 residues. The germline V gene has CDR1 SGHRS and CDR2 YFSETQ. DNA of the CDR3: TGCGCCAGCAGCACGGGACAGGGGGAGACCCAGTACTTC. Translation: CASSTGQGETQYF.

This clone turned up a few times. This chain joins TRBV10-3 and TRBJ1-1, with TRBD1 identical over 8 bases. Per germline, CDR1 ENHRY and CDR2 SYGVKD. V shed 6 bases and J 1 base; nucleotides not matched to a gene: 4. This CDR3 contains 14 residues. Here the CDR3 DNA reads TGTGCCATCAGGGAAGGACAGGGGAACACTGAAGCTTTCTTT. Protein sequence: CAIREGQGNTEAFF.

This sequence joins TRBV6-5 and TRBJ1-5; tentative D call: TRBD1 (5 bases). The CDR3 has 14 residues. V lost 0 bases and J lost 5, with 8 bases in between. The V gene's germline CDR1 is MNHEY and CDR2 SVGAGI. DNA of the CDR3: TGTGCCAGCAGTTACTCTGGGGGTGATCAGCCCCAGCATTTT. It encodes CASSYSGGDQPQHF.

This chain uses TRBV30 with TRBJ1-3; no definite D call. CDR1 is GTSNPN and CDR2 is SVGIG in the germline V gene (reference sequence). This CDR3 has 11 amino acids. Trimming stripped 0 bases from V and 8 bases from J, with 5 bases between. CDR3 bases: TGTGCCTGGAGTGTCGGGGACACCATATATTTT. This encodes CAWSVGDTIYF.

The chain recombines TRBV6-5 with TRBJ2-5; TRBD2 might be the D (6 bases). Germline CDR1 reads MNHEY; CDR2 reads SVGAGI. The CDR3 extends over 13 amino acids. Trimming stripped 8 bases from V and 1 base from J, with 11 bases between. The CDR3 region has the DNA TGTGCCAGCTCCCGGGAGATCCAAGAGACCCAGTACTTC. Translation gives CASSREIQETQYF.